A selection of T cell receptor beta chains follows, all from one sample in a study of blood T cells in healthy people across ages. MiXCR was run by TCRdb on the 5' RACE reads, yielding one entry per CDR3 protein. Of 700,000 or so distinct CDR3 sequences in the sample, 22% were seen once. Sequencing was carried out using blood. The receptor set was obtained from a man in his 70s in good health. Each CDR3 is given with its conserved first and last residue. Rows may omit the clone size; those that give it use once, few, many or a size class.

j_call v_call clone_size cdr3_aa
TRBJ2-1 TRBV14 few CASSPKGMRVTYNEQFF
TRBJ2-7 TRBV5-6 few CASSPGGLAGSSYEQYF
TRBJ2-1 TRBV4-3 NA CASSQESDPILGNEQFF
NA TRBV3-1 few CASSQGRRSEETQYF
TRBJ1-5 TRBV6-2/TRBV6-3 NA CASSTPGQGARPQHF
TRBJ2-4 TRBV20-1 NA CSARGRNLAKNIQYF
TRBJ1-4 TRBV12-3/TRBV12-4 few CASRSQGKLFF
TRBJ2-3 TRBV20-1 NA CSAEGTSTDTQYF
TRBJ2-1 TRBV12-3/TRBV12-4 few CASSGGGTSGTSSYNEQFF
TRBJ2-1 TRBV6-5 NA CASMGRRGYNEQFF
TRBJ1-1 TRBV10-3 few CAISDHPNTEAFF